This TCR beta chain was identified in a study of technical replicates of blood from a handful of donors listed by TCRdb under 2017. Libraries were constructed by the immunoSEQ multiplex PCR assay. The clones in this table, taken by TCRdb from immuneACCESS, are in-frame only. Not every clone is retained; where verified, under half of the shortfall comes from an unresolved V gene, and the cause of the rest is unknown. The sample table shows about 12,000 clones, and about 95% are seen once. Roughly 6.7% of the sample belongs to the ten largest clones. About this clone itself: Its antigen is not yet known. Per-nucleotide qualities are absent, and no much larger clonotype sits a single base away.

The germline V gene provides CDR1 SGHVS and CDR2 FQNEAQ. Taken from cysteine to phenylalanine, the CDR3 has 15 residues. Of all the DNA, just the CDR3 is kept, 45 bases in frame from base 1. Ends trimmed: V by 7 bases, J by 6 bases; bases unmatched to a gene: 6. The rearrangement combines TRBV7-8 with TRBJ2-3, with 14 junctional bases fitting TRBD2. The source is a human donor in good health. Sequencing input: PBMCs. The CDR3 region reads CASKGTSGSGDTQYF. The DNA is as follows: TGTGCCAGCAAAGGGACTAGCGGGAGTGGGGATACGCAGTATTTT.